This TCR beta chain is drawn from a study of T-cell reconstitution after alpha-beta-depleted transplantation in children. Unique molecular identifiers were built into the TCRbeta library. TCRdb recomputed calls from the PCR reads with MiXCR, one row per CDR3 protein. The table has over 200,000 distinct CDR3 sequences, 8.5% to 10% seen once. V lost 0 bases and J 1 base, leaving 8 bases between the germline ends. This CDR3 is 15 amino acids long. CDR1 and CDR2 from the germline V gene are SGHTA and FQGNSA. The clonotype originates from a human donor who donated a stem cell graft to a child with acute lymphoblastic leukemia. J is TRBJ2-3 and V is TRBV7-2; D perhaps matches TRBD2 (6 bases). Sequences were derived from PBMCs from the stem cell graft donor, sampled from the stem cell graft. The CDR3 bases are TGTGCCAGCAGCTTAGCCGGGGGACGCACAGATACGCAGTATTTT. This encodes CASSLAGGRTDTQYF. The complete variable domain, with remaining parts taken from reference TRBV7-2 and TRBJ2-3, reads GAGVSQSPSNKVTEKGKDVELRCDPISGHTALYWYRQSLGQGLEFLIYFQGNSAPDKSGLPSDRFSAERTGGSVSTLTIQRTQQEDSAVYLCASSLAGGRTDTQYFGPGTRLTVL.